The present entry profiles one TCR beta chain with its context. It has no known antigen specificity. Within one base of it there is no much larger clone, and no base qualities were kept. Taken from the germline V gene, the CDR1 and CDR2 loops are MNHNS and SASEGT. CDR3 length: 11 amino acids, cysteine to phenylalanine. Just the 33-base CDR3 DNA is kept, in frame starting at base 1. The trim is 8 bases for V and 10 bases for J, with a gap of 12 bases between the germline ends. The record originates from a study of shared clonotypes between healthy human individuals (dated by TCRdb to 2018 to 2020). For the study in its entirety: The cohort included three men and a couple of women between 18 and 49 years of age. For each donor, CD4 naive and CD4 memory were each given three plates, CD8 naive was given two plates, and CD8 memory was given one plate. To estimate repertoire size and how much clonotypes are shared between individuals, the study performed deep sequencing of blood TCR repertoires from five healthy adults. To increase sequencing depth and limit assay-specific biases, TCR repertoire library preparation and sequencing were carried out by different laboratories using diverse techniques. Per donor, leukapheresis produced somewhere between about 0.9 and 10 billion PBMCs. The paper as a whole reports these results and caveats: Pairwise subsampling led to the expectation that sequencing depth would affect the degree of clonotype sharing among donors. When a few donors were compared, the shared fraction of clonotypes was about 5.5% for naive CD4, 3.5% for naive CD8, more than 2% for memory CD4, and 0.4% for memory CD8. Incomplete sequencing was indicated by rarefaction of sorted-subset datasets, despite the large sequencing depth. Naive subsets generally had larger estimated clonotype richness than memory subsets. Only blood was sampled, and tissue TCR repertoires likely differ from those in blood. Compared with non-shared clonotypes, the clonotypes found in all four sorted-subset donors had higher generation probabilities. Because the study included a small number of donors, the genetic and exposure-history diversity represented was limited.

Healthy HIV-negative adults with no recently reported acute infections or vaccinations were included as donors. All donors were Caucasian adults living in Nashville, Tennessee, USA. CD8 memory samples consisted of magnetically selected CD45RO+ cells combined with CCR7-negative CD45RA+ effector memory (TemRA) cells. Blood was collected by leukapheresis, and PBMCs were isolated by Ficoll-Histopaque density gradient centrifugation and then cryopreserved in liquid nitrogen vapor phase. Purity and quantity of every magnetically sorted T cell population were checked by analytical flow cytometry. Genomic DNA was isolated from every sorted fraction and measured by UV absorbance on a Nanodrop 2000c. Using the deep immunoSEQ assay, TCR CDR3 regions were amplified from genomic DNA by multiplex PCR. Extracted genomic DNA from each cell subset was distributed evenly across all wells of several immunoSEQ 96-well plates, and each plate was treated as a replicate. For sorted subsets, roughly 190 ng of genomic DNA, equivalent to 25,000 to 35,000 T cell genomes, went into each replicate PCR. Purified libraries were measured with a Qubit 3.0 fluorometer, size-checked on a Bioanalyzer 2100, and measured again with the KAPA Library Quantification kit. A separate single-read 150-cycle Illumina NextSeq 550 flow cell was used to sequence each immunoSEQ 96-well plate. The authors' analysis ran thus. Because the immunoSEQ output held only junctional sequences and lacked quality scores, the filtering could not match the filtering applied to full-length reads. Sequences were annotated with PyIR, a Python wrapper for IgBLAST v1.9, using IMGT germline references to assign V/J genes and CDR3. Reads with weak V/J assignments (E-value above 1e-6), missing CDR3, stop codons, out-of-frame junctions, or ambiguous translated residues were removed. V3J clonotypes were defined as sequences sharing an identical inferred V gene, J gene, and CDR3 amino acid sequence. To compute the percentage overlap between repertoires, the number of shared unique clonotypes was divided by the size of the smaller repertoire. Three approaches were used to assess repertoire richness: RTK rarefaction, the Chao1 estimator, and Recon v2.1 estimates of unobserved clonotypes. OLGA was used to compute generation probabilities for all TCRbeta clonotypes that the gDNA method yielded from a handful of donors. TCRdb provides this immuneACCESS table in a form limited to in-frame rearrangements. Some clones are lacking; in checked studies, under half of them reflect an unresolved V gene, and why the rest are absent is not known. The V and J calls and clone size were taken over from that table, and D and trimming were inferred from the DNA. For this sample the table gives about 380,000 clones, of which roughly 96% were detected only once. 0.25% to 0.35% of the sample lies in the top ten.

The clonotype comes from a man in his thirties or forties in good health. The chain uses TRBV6-1 and TRBJ2-1; the D element could tentatively be TRBD1 or TRBD2, as 5 bases agree for each. The sample was memory CD8+ T cells sorted from blood. This specimen's cell subset or site label, interpreted: CD45RO+ cells pooled with CCR7-negative TemRA cells. The CDR3 region reads CASPRRDEQFF. In nucleotides, the sequence is TGTGCCAGCCCAAGAAGGGACGAGCAGTTCTTC.